This T cell receptor (beta chain) stems from a study of T cell responses to AZD1222 COVID-19 vaccine. Study observations and caveats: Spike as a whole was targeted by vaccine-associated CD4 TCRs, dominant at 160-218 and 743-854. Baseline seropositivity characterized only a handful of AZD1222 recipients.

Concerning this clone itself: The antigen is undetermined.

Sequencing used immunoSEQ multiplex PCR; TCRdb keeps in-frame clones, though not all of them. The sample shows about 110,000 clones, around nine tenths of them seen only once. The material was peripheral blood, obtained on day 0 of AZD1222 vaccination. The clonotype comes from an adult in good health.

In DNA, the CDR3 is TGTGCCAGCTCGTCCGGGACTAGCGTGTTGGATGAGCAGTTCTTC. This gives the protein CASSSGTSVLDEQFF. This chain connects TRBV18 to TRBJ2-1; 10 bases are a match to TRBD2. After removal of 6 bases from V and 8 bases from J, the junction contained 10 bases not matched to a gene. From germline, CDR1 is KGHSH and CDR2 LQKENI. The CDR3 runs 15 residues.